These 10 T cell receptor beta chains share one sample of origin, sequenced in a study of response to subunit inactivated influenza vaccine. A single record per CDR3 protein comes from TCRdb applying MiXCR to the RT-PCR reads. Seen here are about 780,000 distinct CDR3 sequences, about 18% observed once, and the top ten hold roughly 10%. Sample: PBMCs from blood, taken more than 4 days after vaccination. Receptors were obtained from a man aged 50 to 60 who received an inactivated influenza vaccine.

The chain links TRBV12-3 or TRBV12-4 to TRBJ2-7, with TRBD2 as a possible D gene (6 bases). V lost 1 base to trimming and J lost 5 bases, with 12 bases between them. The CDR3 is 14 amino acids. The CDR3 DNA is TGTGCCAGCAGTTTAGGTCGTAGCGGACACGAGCAGTACTTC. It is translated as CASSLGRSGHEQYF.

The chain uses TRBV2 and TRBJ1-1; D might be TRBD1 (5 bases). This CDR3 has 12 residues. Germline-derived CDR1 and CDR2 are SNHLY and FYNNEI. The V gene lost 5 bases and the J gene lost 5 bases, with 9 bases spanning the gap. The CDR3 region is CASSFDSTEAFF. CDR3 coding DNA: TGTGCCAGCAGTTTCGACAGTACTGAAGCTTTCTTT.

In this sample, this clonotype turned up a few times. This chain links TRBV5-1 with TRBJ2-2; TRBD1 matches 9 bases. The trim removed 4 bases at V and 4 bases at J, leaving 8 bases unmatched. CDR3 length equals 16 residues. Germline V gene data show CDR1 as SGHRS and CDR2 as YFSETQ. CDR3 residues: CASSLWTGVSTGELFF. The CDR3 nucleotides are TGCGCCAGCAGCCTCTGGACAGGGGTGTCCACCGGGGAGCTGTTTTTT.

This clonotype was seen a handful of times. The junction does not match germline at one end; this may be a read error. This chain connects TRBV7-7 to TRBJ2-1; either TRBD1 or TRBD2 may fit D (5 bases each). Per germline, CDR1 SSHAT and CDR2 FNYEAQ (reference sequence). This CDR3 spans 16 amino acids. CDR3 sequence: CASSLAQGPPYNEQFF. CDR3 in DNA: TGTGCTAGCAGCTTAGCGCAGGGACCTCCCTACAATGAGCAGTTCTTC.

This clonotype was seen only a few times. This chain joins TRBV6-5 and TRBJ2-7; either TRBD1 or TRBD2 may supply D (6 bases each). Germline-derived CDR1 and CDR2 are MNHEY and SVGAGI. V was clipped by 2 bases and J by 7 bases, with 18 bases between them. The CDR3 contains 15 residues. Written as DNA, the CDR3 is TGTGCCAGCAGTTACGATCCCACAGGGAGGTTGGAGCAGTACTTC. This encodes CASSYDPTGRLEQYF.

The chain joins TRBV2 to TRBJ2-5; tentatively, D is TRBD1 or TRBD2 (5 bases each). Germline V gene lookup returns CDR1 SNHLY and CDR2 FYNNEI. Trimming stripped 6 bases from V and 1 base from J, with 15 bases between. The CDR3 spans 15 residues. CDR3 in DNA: TGTGCCAGCAGGTCGGAGGAGACAGCCCAAGAGACCCAGTACTTC. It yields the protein CASRSEETAQETQYF.

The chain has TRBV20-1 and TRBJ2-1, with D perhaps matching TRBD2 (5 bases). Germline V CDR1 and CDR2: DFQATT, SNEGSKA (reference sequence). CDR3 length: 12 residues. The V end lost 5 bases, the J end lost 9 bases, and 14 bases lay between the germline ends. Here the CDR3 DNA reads TGCAGTGCTCCTCCGACTAATAGTGAGCAGTTCTTC. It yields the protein CSAPPTNSEQFF.

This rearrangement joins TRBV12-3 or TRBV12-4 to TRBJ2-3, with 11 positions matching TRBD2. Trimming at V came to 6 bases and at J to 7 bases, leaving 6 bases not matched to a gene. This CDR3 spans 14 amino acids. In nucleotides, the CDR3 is TGTGCCAGCAGCCTAGCGGGAGGTAGTTATACGCAGTATTTT. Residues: CASSLAGGSYTQYF.

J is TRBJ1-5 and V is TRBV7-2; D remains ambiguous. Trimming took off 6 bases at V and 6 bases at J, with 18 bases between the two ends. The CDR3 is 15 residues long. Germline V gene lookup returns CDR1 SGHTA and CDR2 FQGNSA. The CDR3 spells CASSEFGRESQPQHF. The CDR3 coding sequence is TGTGCCAGCAGTGAATTTGGGAGGGAGAGTCAGCCCCAGCATTTT.

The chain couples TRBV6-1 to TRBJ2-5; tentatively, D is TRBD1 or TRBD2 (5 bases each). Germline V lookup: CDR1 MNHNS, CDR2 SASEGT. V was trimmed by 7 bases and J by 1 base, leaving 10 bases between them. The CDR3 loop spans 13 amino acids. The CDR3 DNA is TGTGCCAGCACCCGGGACCCCCAAGAGACCCAGTACTTC. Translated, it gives CASTRDPQETQYF.